Presented here are 10 T cell receptor beta chains from one specimen sequenced in a study of blood T cells in healthy people across ages. It was with a sample-barcoded 5' primer and a J-beta primer mix that a second PCR of roughly 7 to 12 cycles was run. One entry per CDR3 protein, called by TCRdb with MiXCR from the 5' RACE reads. Here the sample spans roughly 730,000 distinct CDR3 sequences, approximately 53% being singletons. Sequencing used blood. The receptors here all came from a middle-aged man in good health.

The chain carries TRBV19 and TRBJ2-3; D is unclear. The V and J ends lost 6 bases and 5 bases respectively, with 6 bases between them. Germline CDR1 and CDR2: LNHDA and SQIVND (reference sequence). This CDR3 comprises 11 residues. As DNA, the CDR3 is TGTGCCAGTAGGCCACTAGATACGCAGTATTTT. It specifies CASRPLDTQYF.

This clonotype was counted only a few times. The J gene is TRBJ2-7, the V gene TRBV27; 8 bases fit TRBD1. The J call is uncertain, as TRBJ2-5 better fits the DNA end. The CDR3 loop spans 15 amino acids. Germline lookup yields CDR1 MNHEY and CDR2 SMNVEV (reference sequence). The CDR3 nucleotides read TGTGCCAGCAGTCAAGACAGGGGTAGGGCAGAGACCCAGTACTTC. This gives the protein CASSQDRGRAETQYF.

The V call is TRBV20-1, the J call TRBJ2-3; TRBD2 matches at 8 bases. J gave up 5 bases and V 6 bases, and 10 bases lay outside the gene matches. The CDR3 extends over 14 amino acids. Germline-derived CDR1 and CDR2 are DFQATT and SNEGSKA (reference sequence). Written as DNA, the CDR3 is TGCAGTGCCATCAGCGGGGGCCCGGGAGATACGCAGTATTTT. Its protein is CSAISGGPGDTQYF.

A word on this clonotype: The junction differs from germline at one of its ends, possibly a read error. The chain has TRBV5-1 and TRBJ1-6; no firm D call. CDR1 and CDR2 from the germline V gene are SGHRS and YFSETQ. The CDR3 contains 18 residues. CDR3 amino acids: CASSLGLVGQPKNSPLHF. In nucleotides, the CDR3 is TGCGCCAGCAGCTTGGGTCTGGTTGGCCAGCCGAAAAATTCACCCCTTCACTTT.

The chain uses TRBV4-1 and TRBJ2-7; D not resolved. V shed 4 bases and J shed 3 bases, with 10 bases lying between them. Germline CDR1 is MGHRA and CDR2 is YSYEKL. This CDR3 contains 13 residues. CDR3 sequence reads: CASSPDVGYEQYF. The CDR3 DNA follows: TGCGCCAGCAGCCCCGATGTCGGCTACGAGCAGTACTTC.

This clonotype was recorded a few times. This chain uses TRBV20-1 with TRBJ2-3; no clear D. The germline V and J ends were trimmed by 5 bases and 0 bases, with 15 bases remaining between them. This CDR3 is 15 amino acids long. CDR1 is DFQATT, CDR2 SNEGSKA, per germline (reference sequence). DNA of the CDR3: TGCAGTGCTCAACTTTATTTCCCTAGCACAGATACGCAGTATTTT. This sequence encodes CSAQLYFPSTDTQYF.

The V gene is TRBV7-2, the J gene TRBJ1-5; D possibly corresponds to TRBD1 (5 bases). Trimming cost V 5 bases and J 6 bases, with 17 bases left between them. The CDR3 extends over 15 amino acids. Germline loops: CDR1 SGHTA, CDR2 FQGNSA. CDR3 in amino acids: CASSPEGATRQPQHF. As DNA, the CDR3 is TGTGCCAGCAGCCCCGAAGGGGCAACGCGTCAGCCCCAGCATTTT.

V and J are TRBV6-2 or TRBV6-3 and TRBJ2-7; 7 nucleotides align to TRBD1. The end of the DNA fits TRBJ2-4 better, so the J call may be wrong. CDR1 MNHEY and CDR2 SVGEGT come from the germline V gene. This CDR3 spans 15 amino acids. Here the CDR3 reads CASSWTGLAKNIQYF. DNA of the CDR3: TGTGCCAGCAGCTGGACAGGACTAGCCAAAAACATTCAGTACTTC.

V usage is TRBV7-2 and J usage is TRBJ2-7; the match to TRBD2 covers 7 bases. This CDR3 comprises 16 residues. Germline V gene sequence: CDR1 SGHTA, CDR2 FQGNSA. V trimming: 2 bases; J trimming: 3 bases; junction bases outside the gene matches: 10. CDR3 sequence (DNA): TGTGCCAGCAGCTTACCCTTGCCCGGGACTATCTACGAGCAGTACTTC. Protein: CASSLPLPGTIYEQYF.

There are a few counts of this clonotype. This chain links TRBV4-3 with TRBJ2-4; 7 bases are shared with TRBD2. CDR3 length: 15 residues. V trimming: 3 bases; J trimming: 5 bases; junction bases outside the gene matches: 7. CDR1 LGHNA and CDR2 YSLEER come from the germline V gene. In nucleotides, the CDR3 is TGCGCCAGCAGCCAGCTTCTAGCGGACCAAAACATTCAGTACTTC. Protein: CASSQLLADQNIQYF.